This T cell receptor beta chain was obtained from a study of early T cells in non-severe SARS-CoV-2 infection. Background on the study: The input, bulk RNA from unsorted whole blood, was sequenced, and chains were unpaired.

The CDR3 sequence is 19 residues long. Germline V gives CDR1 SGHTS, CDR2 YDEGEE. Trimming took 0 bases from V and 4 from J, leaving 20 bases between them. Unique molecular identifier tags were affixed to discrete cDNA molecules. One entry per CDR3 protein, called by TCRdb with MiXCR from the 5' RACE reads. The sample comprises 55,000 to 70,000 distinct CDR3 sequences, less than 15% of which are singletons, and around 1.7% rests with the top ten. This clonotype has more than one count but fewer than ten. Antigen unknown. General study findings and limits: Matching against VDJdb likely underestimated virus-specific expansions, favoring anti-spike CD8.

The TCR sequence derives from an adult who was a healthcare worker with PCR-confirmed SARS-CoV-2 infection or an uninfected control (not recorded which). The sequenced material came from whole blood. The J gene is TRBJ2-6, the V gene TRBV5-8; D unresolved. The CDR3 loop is CASSLALKLSHPGANVLTF. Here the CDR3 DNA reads TGTGCCAGCAGCTTGGCCCTGAAGCTATCCCACCCAGGGGCCAACGTCCTGACTTTC.